This T cell receptor (beta chain) was obtained from a study of blood T cell repertoires in COVID-19. Whole-study context: Samples came from the United States, Italy and Spain, spanning acute and convalescent COVID-19.

This clone occurred once. This CDR3 has 14 residues. Trimming cost V 3 bases and J 5 bases; bases outside gene matches: 5. Germline assignment: CDR1 LNHDA and CDR2 SQIVND (reference sequence). Authors' processing steps: Reference gene primer amplification gave nucleated cell count estimates. Clones were sequenced by immunoSEQ multiplex PCR, and TCRdb holds only the in-frame ones, with some missing. The DNA gave D and trimming, while V, J and clone size come from that table. In the table there are approximately 210,000 clones, 80% to 90% of which are singletons. This clonotype originated in a man in his forties or fifties with acute or convalescent COVID-19. The source material was peripheral blood. The chain is built from TRBV19 and TRBJ2-7; 9 bases line up with TRBD2. The CDR3 reads CASSIGGGANEQYF. In nucleotides, the CDR3 is TGTGCCAGTAGTATTGGCGGGGGGGCCAACGAGCAGTACTTC.